The rows below give T cell receptor beta chains drawn from one sample of a study of shared clonotypes between healthy human individuals. Profiling relied on immunoSEQ multiplex PCR, and the TCRdb table lists in-frame clones only, not all of them. The table has around 1.6 million clones, 95% to 99% seen once. Sequencing input: naive CD4+ T cells sorted from blood. The receptor set was obtained from a young man in good health. Both conserved end residues are part of each CDR3. D genes are given only for firm matches. A clone size is listed for some rows: how often the clone was seen (once, few, many), or a class if it is expanded.

J,V,size,length,D,DNA,CDR3
TRBJ2-5,TRBV4-3,-,15,TRBD2,TGCGCCAGCAGCCAAGGGCTAGCGGGAGTCGAGACCCAGTACTTC,CASSQGLAGVETQYF
TRBJ2-1,TRBV7-9,-,14,-,TGTGCCAGCAGCTTAGATCAGGGACTCAATGAGCAGTTCTTC,CASSLDQGLNEQFF
TRBJ1-2,TRBV30,-,14,TRBD1,TGTGCCTGGTCCGGGACAGGGGTTTTCTATGGCTACACCTTC,CAWSGTGVFYGYTF
TRBJ2-5,TRBV28,-,18,TRBD2,TGTGCCAGCAGTTTATCGCGGACTAGCGGGAGGTACCAAGAGACCCAGTACTTC,CASSLSRTSGRYQETQYF
TRBJ1-1,TRBV21-1,-,12,-,TGTGCCAGCAGCGGGGGCGGACAGGGCGCTTTCTTT,CASSGGGQGAFF
TRBJ2-3,TRBV28,-,14,-,TGTGCCAGCAGTTATCTGTATAGCACAGATACGCAGTATTTT,CASSYLYSTDTQYF
TRBJ2-3,TRBV18,-,15,-,TGTGCCAGCTCACCCCCCACGGCACGCACAGATACGCAGTATTTT,CASSPPTARTDTQYF
TRBJ2-7,TRBV28,-,12,-,TGTGCCAGCAGGGCGTCCGTCTACGAGCAGTACTTC,CASRASVYEQYF
TRBJ1-2,TRBV28,few,8,-,TGTGCCAGCCCAATAAGCGAATTC,CASPISEF
TRBJ2-1,TRBV7-9,-,14,-,TGTGCCAGCACCTGGGGTTCGAGAGACAATGAGCAGTTCTTC,CASTWGSRDNEQFF
TRBJ1-1,TRBV5-1,-,15,TRBD1,TGCGCCAGCAGCTTAGTCACCGGGACAGGGATTGAAGCTTTCTTT,CASSLVTGTGIEAFF
TRBJ2-7,TRBV11-2,-,17,TRBD1,TGTGCCAGCAGCTTAGGGGGCTGGGGGACAGTAACCTACGAGCAGTACTTC,CASSLGGWGTVTYEQYF
TRBJ1-1,TRBV27,-,13,-,TGTGCCAGCAGTCCCCTTAGGGGGGCTGAAGCTTTCTTT,CASSPLRGAEAFF
TRBJ1-1,TRBV27,-,15,TRBD1,TGTGCCAGCAGGCGAGGACAGGGTGGTAGCACTGAAGCTTTCTTT,CASRRGQGGSTEAFF
TRBJ1-5,TRBV11-2,-,16,-,TGTGCCAGCAGCCCCGCGGTAATTAGGGGGAATCAGCCCCAGCATTTT,CASSPAVIRGNQPQHF
TRBJ2-1,TRBV5-1,-,13,-,TGCGCCAGCAGCTCGTTGCCAGAAGGTGAGCAGTTCTTC,CASSSLPEGEQFF
TRBJ2-7,TRBV5-1,-,15,-,TGCGCCAGCAGCTTGGCCCCGGGGCGCTCCTACGAGCAGTACTTC,CASSLAPGRSYEQYF
TRBJ2-3,TRBV27,-,16,TRBD2,TGTGCCAGCAGTCGGACTAGCGGGAGTGTTTCAGATACGCAGTATTTT,CASSRTSGSVSDTQYF
TRBJ2-1,TRBV7-2,-,16,TRBD1,TGTGCCAGCAGCTTAGCGGGGGACAGTACCTACAATGAGCAGTTCTTC,CASSLAGDSTYNEQFF
TRBJ2-1,TRBV18,-,16,-,TGTGCCAGCTCACCCAGTGTGGGGAGCTCCTACAATGAGCAGTTCTTC,CASSPSVGSSYNEQFF
TRBJ1-2,TRBV28,-,13,-,TGTGCCAGCAGCATAAAGGCCCTTGGTGGCTACACCTTC,CASSIKALGGYTF
TRBJ2-3,TRBV10-1,-,16,TRBD2,TGCGCCAGCGCCGAGCTAGCGGGCACGGGGACAGATACGCAGTATTTT,CASAELAGTGTDTQYF
TRBJ1-1,TRBV7-2,-,13,-,TGTGCCAGCAGCTTACAGGGTCATAATGAAGCTTTCTTT,CASSLQGHNEAFF
TRBJ2-7,TRBV18,-,13,TRBD1,TGTGCCAGCTCACCAGGGACAGCGTACGAGCAGTACTTC,CASSPGTAYEQYF
TRBJ1-5,TRBV9,-,12,-,TGTGCCACCTGGGGGTATGTTCAGCCCCAGCATTTT,CATWGYVQPQHF